This T cell receptor (beta chain) derives from a study of CD8+ T cells in alopecia areata. The J segment lost 10 bases and the V segment lost 6 bases, leaving 6 bases of the junction unmatched. Germline loops: CDR1 SNHLY, CDR2 FYNNEI. This CDR3 is 14 amino acids long. Extracted RNA was reverse transcribed, and the resulting cDNA served as sequencing template. Produced via immunoSEQ multiplex PCR; TCRdb's table is partial and in-frame only. Here the sample spans approximately 150,000 clones, around 71% being singletons. The chain employs TRBV2 and TRBJ1-6; TRBD1 matches 10 bases. This receptor was obtained from a human donor with alopecia areata. The starting material was CD8+ T cells sorted from blood, obtained at week 0. Here the CDR3 reads CASSDRGLRSPLHF. Here the CDR3 DNA reads TGTGCCAGCAGCGACAGGGGGCTTCGATCACCCCTCCACTTT. Using reference TRBV2 and TRBJ1-6 for the parts outside the CDR3, the full variable domain is EPEVTQTPSHQVTQMGQEVILRCVPISNHLYFYWYRQILGQKVEFLVSFYNNEISEKSEIFDDQFSVERPDGSNFTLKIRSTKLEDSAMYFCASSDRGLRSPLHFGNGTRLTVT.